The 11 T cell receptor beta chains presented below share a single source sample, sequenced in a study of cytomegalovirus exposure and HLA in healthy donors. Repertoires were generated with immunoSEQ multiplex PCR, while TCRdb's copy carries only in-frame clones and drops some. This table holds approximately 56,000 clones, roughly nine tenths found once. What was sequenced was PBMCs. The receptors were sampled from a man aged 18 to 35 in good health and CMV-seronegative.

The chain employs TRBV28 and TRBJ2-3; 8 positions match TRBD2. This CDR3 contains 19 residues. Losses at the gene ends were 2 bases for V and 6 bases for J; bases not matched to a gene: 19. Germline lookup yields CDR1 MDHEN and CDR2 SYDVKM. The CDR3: CASSLPFLRQERERDTQYF. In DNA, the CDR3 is TGTGCCAGCAGTTTACCTTTCTTGCGACAGGAGCGGGAGAGGGATACGCAGTATTTT.

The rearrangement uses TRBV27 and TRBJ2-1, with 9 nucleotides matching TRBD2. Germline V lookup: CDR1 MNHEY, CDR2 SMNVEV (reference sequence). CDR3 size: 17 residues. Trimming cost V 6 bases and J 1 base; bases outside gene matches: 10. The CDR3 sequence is CASRVQLAGVSYNEQFF. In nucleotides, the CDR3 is TGTGCCAGCAGGGTCCAACTAGCGGGCGTGTCCTACAATGAGCAGTTCTTC.

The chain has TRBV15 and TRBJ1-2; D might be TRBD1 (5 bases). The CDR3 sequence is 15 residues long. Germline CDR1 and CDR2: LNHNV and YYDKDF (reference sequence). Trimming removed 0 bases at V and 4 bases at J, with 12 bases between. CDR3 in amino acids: CATSRDPGGVYGYTF. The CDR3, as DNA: TGTGCCACCAGCAGAGATCCGGGGGGGGTCTATGGCTACACCTTC.

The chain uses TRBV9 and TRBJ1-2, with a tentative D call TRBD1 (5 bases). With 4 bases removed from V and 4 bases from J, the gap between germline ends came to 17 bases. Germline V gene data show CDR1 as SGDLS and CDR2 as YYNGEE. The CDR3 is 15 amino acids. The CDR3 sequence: CASSNHGGSVYGYTF. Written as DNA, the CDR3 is TGTGCCAGCAGCAACCACGGGGGGTCGGTCTATGGCTACACCTTC.

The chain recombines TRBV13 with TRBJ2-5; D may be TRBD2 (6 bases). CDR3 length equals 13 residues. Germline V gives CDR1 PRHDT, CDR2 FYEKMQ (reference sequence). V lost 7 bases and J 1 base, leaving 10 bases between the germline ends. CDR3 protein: CASTTGGQETQYF. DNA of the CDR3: TGTGCCAGCACCACCGGGGGCCAAGAGACCCAGTACTTC.

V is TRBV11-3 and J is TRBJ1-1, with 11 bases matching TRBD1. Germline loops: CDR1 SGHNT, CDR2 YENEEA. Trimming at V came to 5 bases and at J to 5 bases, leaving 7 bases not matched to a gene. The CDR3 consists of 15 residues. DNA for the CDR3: TGTGCCAGCAGCAGTGGACAGGGGGCGAGTACTGAAGCTTTCTTT. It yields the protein CASSSGQGASTEAFF.

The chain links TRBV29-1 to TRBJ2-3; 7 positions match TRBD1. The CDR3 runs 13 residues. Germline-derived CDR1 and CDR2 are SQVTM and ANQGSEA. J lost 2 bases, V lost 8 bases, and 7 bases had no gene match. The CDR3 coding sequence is TGCAGCACAACAGGGGTTGCCACAGATACGCAGTATTTT. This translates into CSTTGVATDTQYF.

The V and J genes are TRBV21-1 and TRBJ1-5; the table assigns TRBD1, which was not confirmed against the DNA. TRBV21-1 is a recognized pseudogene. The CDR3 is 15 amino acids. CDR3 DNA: TGTGCCAGCATTCAGGGTACCCTTGGCAATCAGCCCCAGCATTTT. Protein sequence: CASIQGTLGNQPQHF.

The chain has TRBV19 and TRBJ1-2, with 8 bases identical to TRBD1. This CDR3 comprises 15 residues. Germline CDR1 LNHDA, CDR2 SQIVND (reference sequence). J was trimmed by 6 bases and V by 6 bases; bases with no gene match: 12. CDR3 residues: CASSNSGTGADGYTF. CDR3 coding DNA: TGTGCCAGTAGCAATTCCGGGACAGGTGCTGATGGCTACACCTTC.

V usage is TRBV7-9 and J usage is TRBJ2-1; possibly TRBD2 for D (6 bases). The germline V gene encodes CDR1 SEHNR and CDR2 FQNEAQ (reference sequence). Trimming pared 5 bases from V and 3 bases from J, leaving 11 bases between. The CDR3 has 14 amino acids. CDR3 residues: CASSVGLNYNEQFF. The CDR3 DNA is TGTGCCAGCAGCGTGGGACTCAACTACAATGAGCAGTTCTTC.

CDR3 in amino acids: CASSLAIRQGVTEAFF. CDR3 sequence (DNA): TGTGCCAGCAGCTTAGCCATACGACAGGGGGTCACTGAAGCTTTCTTT. This chain joins TRBV7-6 and TRBJ1-1, with 9 bases aligning to TRBD1. The germline CDR1 and CDR2 sequences are SGHVS and FNYEAQ. The CDR3 is 16 residues long. The V segment lost 0 bases and the J segment 4 bases; nucleotides outside the gene matches: 6.